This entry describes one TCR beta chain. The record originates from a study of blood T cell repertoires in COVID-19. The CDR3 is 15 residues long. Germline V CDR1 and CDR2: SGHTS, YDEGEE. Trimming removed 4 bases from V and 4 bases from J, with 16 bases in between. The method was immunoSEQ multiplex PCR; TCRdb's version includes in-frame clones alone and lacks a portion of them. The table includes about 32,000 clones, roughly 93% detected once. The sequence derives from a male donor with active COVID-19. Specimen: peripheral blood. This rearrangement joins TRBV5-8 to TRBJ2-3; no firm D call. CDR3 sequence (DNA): TGTGCCAGCAGCCCAAAGTTGAATATAGCAGATACGCAGTATTTT. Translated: CASSPKLNIADTQYF.